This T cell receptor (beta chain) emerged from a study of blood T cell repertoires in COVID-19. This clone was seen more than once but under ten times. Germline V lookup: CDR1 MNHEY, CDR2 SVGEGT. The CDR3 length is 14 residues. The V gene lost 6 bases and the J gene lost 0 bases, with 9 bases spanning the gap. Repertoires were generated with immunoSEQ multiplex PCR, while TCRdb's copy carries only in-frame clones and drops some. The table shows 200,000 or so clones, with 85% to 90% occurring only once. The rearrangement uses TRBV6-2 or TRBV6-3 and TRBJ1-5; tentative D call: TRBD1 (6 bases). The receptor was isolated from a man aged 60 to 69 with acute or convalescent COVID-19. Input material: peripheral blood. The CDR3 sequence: CASSRTASNQPQHF. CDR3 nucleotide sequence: TGTGCCAGCAGCAGGACAGCTAGCAATCAGCCCCAGCATTTT.